Below are 26 T cell receptor beta chains sequenced from a single sample in a study of control samples from healthy donors and cancer patients. Only in-frame clones appear in the TCRdb table, and some are missing; sequencing was by immunoSEQ multiplex PCR. Among 76,000 or so clones, about nine tenths were seen once, and the ten largest hold about 9.5%. Sequencing was performed on PBMCs. The receptors shown here come from a woman aged 45-65 years with colorectal cancer.

This chain uses TRBV20-1 with TRBJ1-1, with a weak D call TRBD1 (5 bases). This CDR3 comprises 11 residues. V was clipped by 1 base and J by 6 bases, with 6 bases between them. Germline CDR1 reads DFQATT; CDR2 reads SNEGSKA (reference sequence). The CDR3 coding sequence is TGCAGTGCTAGAGCAGGGTCTGAAGCTTTCTTT. Translation gives CSARAGSEAFF.

This rearrangement joins TRBV7-2 to TRBJ2-3; TRBD2 might be the D (5 bases). CDR1 is SGHTA and CDR2 is FQGNSA in the germline V gene. The ends were cut back, 1 base at V and 3 bases at J, with 8 bases in the middle. CDR3 size: 14 residues. The CDR3 region is CASSLVSGTDTQYF. Written as DNA, the CDR3 is TGTGCCAGCAGCTTAGTTTCGGGGACAGATACGCAGTATTTT.

The gene calls are TRBV10-1 and TRBJ2-1, with TRBD2 as a possible D gene (5 bases). The CDR3 spans 13 residues. Germline lookup yields CDR1 WNHNN and CDR2 SYGVQD (reference sequence). V was pared by 10 bases and J by 5 bases, with 15 bases between. The CDR3 DNA sequence: TGCGCCACCGTCGGACCCGGGAACAATGAGCAGTTCTTC. Translated: CATVGPGNNEQFF.

This clone turned up a few times. The chain couples TRBV6-1 to TRBJ2-7; unclear D gene. This CDR3 contains 13 residues. The ends were cut back, 1 base at V and 4 bases at J, with 8 bases in the middle. Germline V gene lookup returns CDR1 MNHNS and CDR2 SASEGT. The CDR3 DNA follows: TGTGCCAGCAGTGAAGTTGAATGGTACGAGCAGTACGTC. Encoded protein: CASSEVEWYEQYV.

The chain employs TRBV6-2 or TRBV6-3 and TRBJ2-7; a weak D match, TRBD2 (6 bases). V lost 6 bases and J lost 7, with 16 bases in between. Germline V lookup: CDR1 MNHEY, CDR2 SVGEGT. The CDR3 is 13 amino acids. CDR3 loop: CASSSRGAREQYV. In DNA form, the CDR3 reads TGTGCCAGCAGCTCCCGCGGGGCAAGAGAGCAGTACGTC.

The chain employs TRBV29-1 and TRBJ1-1; the D gene is possibly TRBD1 (5 bases). V lost 6 bases, J lost 8 bases, and 10 bases lay in between. The germline V gene has CDR1 SQVTM and CDR2 ANQGSEA. This CDR3 contains 10 residues. CDR3: CSVVYREAFF. The CDR3 nucleotides read TGCAGCGTGGTGTACAGGGAAGCTTTCTTT. Drawing the rest from reference TRBV29-1 and TRBJ1-1, the complete variable domain is SAVISQKPSRDICQRGTSLTIQCQVDSQVTMMFWYRQQPGQSLTLIATANQGSEATYESGFVIDKFPISRPNLTFSTLTVSNMSPEDSSIYLCSVVYREAFFGQGTRLTVV.

This clone was observed a single time. This chain connects TRBV30 to TRBJ1-5; 8 bases are a match to TRBD1. Germline CDR1 is GTSNPN and CDR2 is SVGIG (reference sequence). This CDR3 contains 16 residues. The V segment lost 3 bases and the J segment 3 bases; nucleotides outside the gene matches: 10. The CDR3 reads CAWSVFGTGDNQPQHF. In DNA, the CDR3 is TGTGCCTGGAGCGTGTTCGGGACAGGCGACAATCAGCCCCAGCATTTT.

The chain links TRBV19 to TRBJ1-4; a weak D match, TRBD1 (6 bases). This CDR3 is built from 14 residues. The ends were cut back, 7 bases at V and 5 bases at J, with 14 bases in the middle. Germline V gives CDR1 LNHDA, CDR2 SQIVND (reference sequence). CDR3 residues: CASTPSGENEKLFF. The CDR3 coding sequence is TGTGCCAGTACCCCGTCAGGGGAGAATGAAAAACTGTTTTTT.

This chain links TRBV4-3 with TRBJ2-6; the D is unclear. CDR1 and CDR2 from the germline V gene are LGHNA and YSLEER. The CDR3 extends over 21 amino acids. The V end lost 0 bases, the J end lost 0 bases, and 21 bases lay between the germline ends. The CDR3 protein is CASSQDLLAGIVPSGANVLTF. In nucleotides, the CDR3 is TGCGCCAGCAGCCAAGACCTCCTGGCAGGTATAGTCCCCTCTGGGGCCAACGTCCTGACTTTC.

CDR3 DNA: TGTGCCAGCGCCCCTGGAGCCCTTAACACTGAAGCTTTCTTT. Protein product: CASAPGALNTEAFF. The rearrangement joins TRBV7-8 to TRBJ1-1; the D is unclear. CDR3 length: 14 amino acids. Germline V gene data show CDR1 as SGHVS and CDR2 as FQNEAQ. V was clipped by 8 bases and J by 2 bases, with 15 bases between them. The full variable domain, with the rest looked up from reference TRBV7-8 and TRBJ1-1, is GAGVSQSPRYKVAKRGQDVALRCDPISGHVSLFWYQQALGQGPEFLTYFQNEAQLDKSGLPSDRFFAERPEGSVSTLKIQRTQQEDSAVYLCASAPGALNTEAFFGQGTRLTVV.

This clone occurred a few times. The V and J genes are TRBV28 and TRBJ1-1; D is unresolved. Trimming took off 7 bases at V and 6 bases at J, with 15 bases between the two ends. CDR1 is MDHEN and CDR2 is SYDVKM in the germline V gene. CDR3 length equals 13 residues. The CDR3 reads CASTSLGRPEAFF. DNA of the CDR3: TGTGCCAGCACCTCACTAGGGAGGCCTGAAGCTTTCTTT. The complete variable domain, with remaining parts taken from reference TRBV28 and TRBJ1-1, reads DVKVTQSSRYLVKRTGEKVFLECVQDMDHENMFWYRQDPGLGLRLIYFSYDVKMKEKGDIPEGYSVSREKKERFSLILESASTNQTSMYLCASTSLGRPEAFFGQGTRLTVV.

V usage is TRBV6-2 or TRBV6-3 and J usage is TRBJ2-3; D might be TRBD2 (5 bases). CDR3 length: 12 residues. The V gene's germline CDR1 is MNHEY and CDR2 SVGEGT. The V gene lost 5 bases and the J gene lost 4 bases, with 7 bases spanning the gap. CDR3 DNA: TGTGCCAGCAGTACTAGTTCAGATACGCAGTATTTT. Protein product: CASSTSSDTQYF.

This chain connects TRBV18 to TRBJ1-2, with D perhaps TRBD1 (5 bases). The CDR3 extends over 15 amino acids. The V gene lost 3 bases and the J gene lost 0 bases, with 11 bases spanning the gap. Germline V gene data show CDR1 as KGHSH and CDR2 as LQKENI. The CDR3 loop is CASSPGAEANYGYTF. CDR3 nucleotides: TGTGCCAGCTCACCCGGGGCGGAAGCTAACTATGGCTACACCTTC.

The rearrangement joins TRBV19 to TRBJ2-2; TRBD2 matches at 9 bases. V shed 4 bases and J 6 bases; nucleotides not matched to a gene: 0. CDR1 is LNHDA, CDR2 SQIVND, per germline (reference sequence). This CDR3 has 13 amino acids. CDR3 sequence reads: CASSTSGAGELFF. The CDR3 DNA is TGTGCCAGTAGTACTAGCGGGGCCGGGGAGCTGTTTTTT.

The V call is TRBV6-1, the J call TRBJ2-3, with 7 bases identical to TRBD2. Germline V gives CDR1 MNHNS, CDR2 SASEGT. Trimming took 5 bases from V and 1 from J; bases not matched to a gene: 6. There are 15 residues in the CDR3. This chain's CDR3 is CASSSRAGGTDTQYF. CDR3 sequence (DNA): TGTGCCAGCAGTTCCAGGGCGGGGGGCACAGATACGCAGTATTTT.

The DNA for the CDR3 is TGCGCCAGCACCCTCCTGGACTTGAACACTGAAGCTTTCTTT. This codes for CASTLLDLNTEAFF. V usage is TRBV5-1 and J usage is TRBJ1-1, with no clear D. Germline-derived CDR1 and CDR2 are SGHRS and YFSETQ. The CDR3 runs to 14 residues. V lost 6 bases, J lost 0 bases, and 12 bases lay in between.

This chain connects TRBV2 to TRBJ1-5; D call uncertain. Trimming stripped 9 bases from V and 3 bases from J, with 12 bases between. This CDR3 contains 13 residues. Germline V gene sequence: CDR1 SNHLY, CDR2 FYNNEI. The CDR3 spells CASCGDSNQPQHF. CDR3 nucleotide sequence: TGTGCCAGTTGCGGGGATTCCAATCAGCCCCAGCATTTT.

The CDR3 spells CASSLEVPAGELFF. The CDR3 DNA reads as TGTGCCAGCAGCTTAGAGGTCCCCGCTGGGGAGCTGTTTTTT. The chain combines TRBV7-2 with TRBJ2-2, with D unresolved. V was trimmed by 1 base and J by 8 bases, leaving 11 bases between them. This CDR3 comprises 14 residues. Germline loops: CDR1 SGHTA, CDR2 FQGNSA.

The rearrangement uses TRBV5-6 and TRBJ2-2, with unresolved D. Germline CDR1 SGHDT, CDR2 YYEEEE. The CDR3 length is 12 residues. Trimming shortened V by 0 bases and J by 6 bases, and 3 bases separated the two germline ends. The CDR3 DNA follows: TGTGCCAGCAGCTTGGAGGCCGGGGAGCTGTTTTTT. Residues: CASSLEAGELFF.

The rearrangement links TRBV7-3 to TRBJ2-1; D possibly corresponds to TRBD2 (5 bases). Germline V CDR1 and CDR2: SGHTA, FQGTGA. The CDR3 covers 16 residues. The V end lost 2 bases, the J end lost 0 bases, and 11 bases lay between the germline ends. CDR3: CASSLWATTSYNEQFF. The CDR3 nucleotides are TGTGCCAGCAGCTTATGGGCGACTACCTCCTACAATGAGCAGTTCTTC.

V and J are TRBV5-6 and TRBJ2-3; no definite D call. The CDR3 is made up of 14 amino acids. Germline lookup yields CDR1 SGHDT and CDR2 YYEEEE. The V and J ends lost 1 base and 0 bases respectively, with 6 bases between them. CDR3 sequence (DNA): TGTGCCAGCAGCTTGTGGTCTAGCACAGATACGCAGTATTTT. Protein: CASSLWSSTDTQYF.

The gene calls are TRBV7-2 and TRBJ2-7; the D gene is possibly TRBD2 (5 bases). V dropped 6 bases and J dropped 2 bases, with 17 bases sitting between them. The CDR3 has 15 amino acids. Per germline, CDR1 SGHTA and CDR2 FQGNSA. In DNA, the CDR3 is TGTGCCAGCAGTCAAGCGGCCTCGGGCCCCTACGAGCAGTACGTC. Translating gives CASSQAASGPYEQYV.

The chain has TRBV6-6 and TRBJ2-3, with 9 bases lining up with TRBD2. Germline assignment: CDR1 MNHNY and CDR2 SVGAGI (reference sequence). After removal of 4 bases from V and 1 base from J, the junction contained 0 bases not matched to a gene. There are 14 residues in the CDR3. CDR3 sequence reads: CASSSSGGTDTQYF. CDR3 DNA: TGTGCCAGCAGTTCTAGCGGGGGCACAGATACGCAGTATTTT.

The chain employs TRBV4-1 and TRBJ1-4; D possibly corresponds to TRBD1 (5 bases). The CDR3 consists of 15 residues. CDR1 and CDR2 (germline): MGHRA, YSYEKL. V was clipped by 4 bases and J by 4 bases, with 13 bases between them. The DNA for the CDR3 is TGCGCCAGCAGCCCCGGGGCCGCCATTAATGAAAAACTGTTTTTT. Encoded protein: CASSPGAAINEKLFF.

This chain links TRBV28 with TRBJ2-5; D gene ambiguous. The CDR3 consists of 12 residues. V was clipped by 2 bases and J by 7 bases, with 8 bases between them. CDR1 is MDHEN and CDR2 is SYDVKM in the germline V gene. This CDR3 reads CASSLSAWTQYF. The CDR3 coding sequence is TGTGCCAGCAGTTTAAGCGCCTGGACCCAGTACTTC.

The chain employs TRBV9 and TRBJ1-2; D ambiguous. This CDR3 has 13 amino acids. CDR1 and CDR2 from the germline V gene are SGDLS and YYNGEE. V was trimmed by 0 bases and J by 2 bases, leaving 5 bases between them. The CDR3 region has the DNA TGTGCCAGCAGCGTAGATAGGAACTATGGCTACACCTTC. Amino acids: CASSVDRNYGYTF.